Described below is a single TCR beta chain sequence and its context. Its antigen is currently unknown. This entry is derived from a study of T-cell memory formation after mild COVID-19. Study-wide results and caveats: The authors did not confirm SARS-CoV-2 specificity of second-wave clones peaking day 37.

TCRdb recomputed calls from the 5' RACE reads with MiXCR, one row per CDR3 protein. The sample yields about 140,000 distinct CDR3 sequences, 13% to 15% seen once. Specimen: PBMCs or a T cell subset sorted from them (not recorded which). This receptor was taken from an adult woman who had mild COVID-19 (a few samples of this study predate the infection). Cell type and time point are not known.

In nucleotides, the CDR3 is TGCGCCAGCAGCCAATCGGGGACGGACTCTAACTATGGCTACACCTTC. This translates into CASSQSGTDSNYGYTF. This chain uses TRBV4-3 with TRBJ1-2; tentative D call: TRBD1 (5 bases). V was pared by 2 bases and J by 0 bases, with 13 bases between. The CDR3 is 16 amino acids. Germline values: CDR1 LGHNA, CDR2 YSLEER.